A single sample is the source of the 30 T cell receptor beta chains below, sequenced in a study of beta chain features in type 1 diabetes. The whole isolated RNA underwent reverse transcription, so sequencing captured expressed TCRB transcripts. Generated by immunoSEQ multiplex PCR, the TCRdb table keeps only in-frame clones and is missing some. Found here are about 290,000 clones, roughly 8% of them singletons; the top ten hold 1%. The sample taken for sequencing was central memory CD4+ T cells from blood. The receptor source for this set is a woman between 18 and 30 years old in good health.

The V call is TRBV5-1, the J call TRBJ2-7, with 8 positions matching TRBD1. Trimming cost V 4 bases and J 7 bases; bases outside gene matches: 10. The CDR3 is 14 residues long. In germline, CDR1 is SGHRS, CDR2 YFSETQ. The CDR3 DNA sequence: TGCGCCAGCAGCCCCAGGACAGGGATGAGGGAGCAGTACGTC. It encodes CASSPRTGMREQYV.

This clone was recorded at least ten times. The CDR3 bases are TGTGCCTGGAAAGGCAGTTCCACTGAAGCTTTCTTT. This gives the protein CAWKGSSTEAFF. The gene calls are TRBV30 and TRBJ1-1; the D is unclear. The germline V gene encodes CDR1 GTSNPN and CDR2 SVGIG (reference sequence). The length of the CDR3 is 12 residues. Trimming shortened V by 4 bases and J by 4 bases, and 10 bases separated the two germline ends. The whole variable domain, remainder taken from reference TRBV30 and TRBJ1-1, is SQTIHQWPATLVQPVGSPLSLECTVEGTSNPNLYWYRQAAGRGLQLLFYSVGIGQISSEVPQNLSASRPQDRQFILSSKKLLLSDSGFYLCAWKGSSTEAFFGQGTRLTVV.

Only a few counts were recorded for this clone. The V call is TRBV9, the J call TRBJ1-1; no reliable D call. This CDR3 is built from 14 residues. The V end was cut by 3 bases, the J end by 1 base, with 10 bases between. Germline V CDR1 and CDR2: SGDLS, YYNGEE. This CDR3 reads CASSAHSQNTEAFF. CDR3 nucleotide sequence: TGTGCCAGCAGCGCCCACAGTCAGAACACTGAAGCTTTCTTT. The entire variable domain, with the rest obtained from reference TRBV9 and TRBJ1-1, is as follows: DSGVTQTPKHLITATGQRVTLRCSPRSGDLSVYWYQQSLDQGLQFLIQYYNGEERAKGNILERFSAQQFPDLHSELNLSSLELGDSALYFCASSAHSQNTEAFFGQGTRLTVV.

About this clone itself: It may be a read error: a sequence one base away is much more abundant. The sample carries other DNA sequences with the same CDR3. The V call is TRBV2, the J call TRBJ2-6; 7 nucleotides match TRBD2. V gave up 0 bases and J gave up 0 bases; unmatched junction bases: 11. Germline CDR1 is SNHLY and CDR2 is FYNNEI. The CDR3 contains 20 residues. The CDR3 sequence is CASSEASLAGDYSGANVLTF. The CDR3 DNA reads TGTGCCAGCAGTGAAGCTTCTCTCGCGGGGGACTACTCTGGGGCCAACGTCCTGACTTTC.

This clone appeared many times. The genes are TRBV28 and TRBJ1-5, with D unresolved. V lost 4 bases and J lost 11, with 9 bases in between. This CDR3 is built from 11 residues. Germline CDR1 and CDR2: MDHEN and SYDVKM. CDR3 sequence (DNA): TGTGCCAGCAGTTCGGAAAGGTCCCAGCATTTT. Translation: CASSSERSQHF.

This clone was recorded a few times. The chain combines TRBV6-6 with TRBJ2-1; TRBD2 matches 10 bases. Germline V CDR1 and CDR2: MNHNY, SVGAGI (reference sequence). This CDR3 region has 11 residues. The V and J ends lost 6 bases and 16 bases, in that order; junction bases with no gene match: 6. The CDR3 reads CASSAGTSAFF. As DNA, the CDR3 is TGTGCCAGCAGCGCCGGGACTAGCGCCTTCTTC.

The rearrangement uses TRBV7-3 and TRBJ2-5, with TRBD2 as a possible D gene (6 bases). Trimming took 2 bases from V and 5 from J, leaving 12 bases between them. The length of the CDR3 is 14 residues. Germline V gives CDR1 SGHTA, CDR2 FQGTGA. CDR3 residues: CASSLRGSGETQYF. In nucleotides, the CDR3 is TGTGCCAGCAGCTTACGAGGGAGCGGGGAGACCCAGTACTTC.

This clone has just a few counts. The gene calls are TRBV10-3 and TRBJ1-3; D gene uncertain. Trimming cost V 4 bases and J 4 bases, with 2 bases left between them. This CDR3 has 11 amino acids. Germline loops: CDR1 ENHRY, CDR2 SYGVKD. DNA for the CDR3: TGTGCCATCAGTGGAGGAAACACCATATATTTT. Its translation is CAISGGNTIYF.

This chain links TRBV13 with TRBJ2-5, with 7 nucleotides matching TRBD2. CDR1 is PRHDT and CDR2 is FYEKMQ in the germline V gene (reference sequence). CDR3 size: 16 residues. V trimming: 0 bases; J trimming: 2 bases; junction bases outside the gene matches: 6. CDR3: CASSLGGGQHQETQYF. CDR3 bases: TGTGCCAGCAGCTTAGGGGGAGGGCAACATCAAGAGACCCAGTACTTC. The entire variable domain, with the rest obtained from reference TRBV13 and TRBJ2-5, is as follows: AAGVIQSPRHLIKEKRETATLKCYPIPRHDTVYWYQQGPGQDPQFLISFYEKMQSDKGSIPDRFSAQQFSDYHSELNMSSLELGDSALYFCASSLGGGQHQETQYFGPGTRLLVL.

This chain joins TRBV28 and TRBJ1-2; D gene ambiguous. Germline lookup yields CDR1 MDHEN and CDR2 SYDVKM. Deletions cut 1 base from V and 2 bases from J, with 11 bases between. This CDR3 has 15 amino acids. The CDR3 loop is CASSLSSGRNYGYTF. As DNA, the CDR3 is TGTGCCAGCAGTTTATCCTCAGGACGGAACTATGGCTACACCTTC.

The chain recombines TRBV7-2 with TRBJ2-7; 11 bases are shared with TRBD1. This CDR3 is 16 amino acids long. Trimming at V came to 5 bases and at J to 3 bases, leaving 9 bases not matched to a gene. Looked up from germline, CDR1 is SGHTA and CDR2 is FQGNSA. CDR3 nucleotides: TGTGCCAGCAGCAGTAGAACCGGGACAGGGGGCTACGAGCAGTACTTC. Translating gives CASSSRTGTGGYEQYF.

The table lists this clone with many counts. The rearrangement links TRBV30 to TRBJ2-7; TRBD2 matches 10 bases. The trim removed 3 bases at V and 2 bases at J, leaving 4 bases unmatched. Germline-derived CDR1 and CDR2 are GTSNPN and SVGIG (reference sequence). The CDR3 covers 14 residues. The CDR3 DNA follows: TGTGCCTGGAGAAGGCTAGCGGGAGCCTACGAGCAGTACTTC. This codes for CAWRRLAGAYEQYF. The full variable domain, with the rest looked up from reference TRBV30 and TRBJ2-7, is SQTIHQWPATLVQPVGSPLSLECTVEGTSNPNLYWYRQAAGRGLQLLFYSVGIGQISSEVPQNLSASRPQDRQFILSSKKLLLSDSGFYLCAWRRLAGAYEQYFGPGTRLTVT.

CDR3 sequence (DNA): TGCGCCAGCAGCTTCGAAACCGGGACAATTAAAGAGACCCAGTACTTC. Translating it yields CASSFETGTIKETQYF. The J gene is TRBJ2-5, the V gene TRBV5-1, with D tentatively TRBD1 (6 bases). This CDR3 contains 16 residues. Trimming removed 2 bases from V and 3 bases from J, with 17 bases in between. Germline-derived CDR1 and CDR2 are SGHRS and YFSETQ.

The V and J genes are TRBV9 and TRBJ1-1, with no clear D. V lost 5 bases and J 0 bases, leaving 14 bases between the germline ends. This CDR3 region has 15 residues. The germline V gene encodes CDR1 SGDLS and CDR2 YYNGEE. CDR3 loop: CASRGGSTLNTEAFF. In nucleotides, the CDR3 is TGTGCCAGCAGGGGAGGTAGTACTTTGAACACTGAAGCTTTCTTT.

In this sample, this clone turned up many times. The chain recombines TRBV5-4 with TRBJ2-1; D gene ambiguous. V was trimmed by 4 bases and J by 9 bases, leaving 14 bases between them. CDR3 length: 13 residues. Germline V gene sequence: CDR1 SGHNT, CDR2 YYREEE (reference sequence). CDR3 sequence reads: CASSPEAGREQFF. CDR3 nucleotide sequence: TGTGCCAGCAGCCCTGAGGCCGGTCGTGAGCAGTTCTTC.

This clone was observed a few times. CDR3 DNA sequence: TGTGCCTGGGGGAGCAATCAGCCCCAGCATTTT. Protein sequence: CAWGSNQPQHF. V gene TRBV7-9 combines with J gene TRBJ1-5; tentative D call: TRBD1 (5 bases). The length of the CDR3 is 11 residues. Germline assignment: CDR1 SEHNR and CDR2 FQNEAQ (reference sequence). The V end lost 11 bases, the J end lost 1 base, and 6 bases lay between the germline ends.

V gene TRBV6-5 combines with J gene TRBJ1-1; D remains unclear. Germline V lookup: CDR1 MNHEY, CDR2 SVGAGI. Trimming left V 4 bases short and J 5 bases short, with 8 bases between. The length of the CDR3 is 12 residues. CDR3 DNA sequence: TGTGCCAGCAGTTCCCCGCGGACTGAAGCTTTCTTT. This translates into CASSSPRTEAFF.

The chain combines TRBV4-3 with TRBJ1-5; D is ambiguous. V lost 1 base and J 1 base, leaving 11 bases between the germline ends. Germline CDR1 and CDR2: LGHNA and YSLEER. This CDR3 spans 16 amino acids. The CDR3 loop reads CASSQVSGRSNQPQHF. The CDR3 DNA sequence: TGCGCCAGCAGCCAAGTCTCAGGCAGGAGCAATCAGCCCCAGCATTTT.

Details on this clone: The sample carries other DNA sequences with the same CDR3. Written as DNA, the CDR3 is TGTGCCTGGAGTGTCGGGACAGATACGCAGTATTTT. Its protein is CAWSVGTDTQYF. The V and J genes are TRBV30 and TRBJ2-3; no definite D call. The CDR3 has 12 amino acids. V gave up 0 bases and J gave up 3 bases, with 4 bases separating them. Looked up from germline, CDR1 is GTSNPN and CDR2 is SVGIG (reference sequence).

The sample holds many counts of this clone. The J gene is TRBJ1-1, the V gene TRBV28, with 8 nucleotides matching TRBD1. V dropped 4 bases and J dropped 1; count of bases not matched to a gene: 5. The CDR3 is 15 amino acids. Per the germline V gene, CDR1 is MDHEN and CDR2 is SYDVKM. The DNA of the CDR3 is TGTGCCAGCAGTTCGACAGGGGATGAGAACACTGAAGCTTTCTTT. Protein product: CASSSTGDENTEAFF.

The J gene is TRBJ2-7, the V gene TRBV7-8; weak D call: TRBD2 (7 bases). Trimming left V 3 bases short and J 6 bases short, with 18 bases between. Per the germline V gene, CDR1 is SGHVS and CDR2 is FQNEAQ. This CDR3 is built from 15 residues. The CDR3 nucleotides are TGTGCCAGCAGCTTGTCGGGGGCGGGAGCGCGCGAGCAGTACTTC. Its translation: CASSLSGAGAREQYF.

This clone was counted only a few times. The CDR3 here is CATKPRADPGNTIYF. CDR3 nucleotide sequence: TGTGCCACCAAACCACGGGCGGATCCTGGAAACACCATATATTTT. The chain has TRBV19 and TRBJ1-3; D call uncertain. Trimming pared 10 bases from V and 2 bases from J, leaving 18 bases between. This CDR3 is built from 15 residues. Germline V lookup: CDR1 LNHDA, CDR2 SQIVND (reference sequence).

V is TRBV2 and J is TRBJ2-1; 13 nucleotides line up with TRBD2. The V and J ends lost 4 bases and 6 bases, in that order; junction bases with no gene match: 0. CDR3 size: 14 residues. Germline lookup yields CDR1 SNHLY and CDR2 FYNNEI. CDR3 sequence: CASSGTSGSNEQFF. The CDR3 DNA follows: TGTGCCAGCAGTGGGACTAGCGGGAGCAATGAGCAGTTCTTC.

The chain couples TRBV27 to TRBJ2-1, with D perhaps matching TRBD1 or TRBD2 (5 bases each). CDR1 is MNHEY and CDR2 is SMNVEV in the germline V gene (reference sequence). This CDR3 has 12 residues. V gave up 4 bases and J gave up 11 bases, with 12 bases separating them. In nucleotides, the CDR3 is TGTGCCAGCAGTTCCCAACCGGGACAGCAGTTCTTC. Its protein product is CASSSQPGQQFF.

The J gene is TRBJ1-5, the V gene TRBV30; D is uncertain. The V gene's germline CDR1 is GTSNPN and CDR2 SVGIG (reference sequence). This CDR3 is 14 amino acids long. Trimming left V 2 bases short and J 6 bases short, with 14 bases between. Here the CDR3 DNA reads TGTGCCTGGAGTCTGTTGGAAGGCAGTCAGCCCCAGCATTTT. Translating gives CAWSLLEGSQPQHF. The variable domain in full, completed from reference TRBV30 and TRBJ1-5, reads SQTIHQWPATLVQPVGSPLSLECTVEGTSNPNLYWYRQAAGRGLQLLFYSVGIGQISSEVPQNLSASRPQDRQFILSSKKLLLSDSGFYLCAWSLLEGSQPQHFGDGTRLSIL.

The chain uses TRBV6-1 and TRBJ1-5; possibly TRBD1 for D (6 bases). CDR3 length equals 13 residues. The germline gives CDR1 MNHNS, CDR2 SASEGT. The V end was cut by 2 bases, the J end by 6 bases, with 8 bases between. The CDR3 nucleotides read TGTGCCAGCAGTGAACAGACAGGTCAGCCCCAGCATTTT. Amino acid sequence: CASSEQTGQPQHF.

The gene calls are TRBV9 and TRBJ1-4, with D maybe TRBD1 (5 bases). This CDR3 spans 14 amino acids. V was clipped by 2 bases and J by 5 bases, with 10 bases between them. Germline values: CDR1 SGDLS, CDR2 YYNGEE. The CDR3 DNA reads as TGTGCCAGCAGCGTGGGACTGGGGAATGAAAAACTGTTTTTT. Its translation: CASSVGLGNEKLFF.

The V and J genes are TRBV9 and TRBJ2-3; D perhaps matches TRBD2 (5 bases). Trimming took off 4 bases at V and 2 bases at J, with 14 bases between the two ends. This CDR3 is 15 amino acids long. The V gene's germline CDR1 is SGDLS and CDR2 YYNGEE. CDR3 in amino acids: CASSFHGRDTDTQYF. The CDR3 DNA sequence: TGTGCCAGCAGCTTTCACGGACGGGACACAGATACGCAGTATTTT.

The J gene is TRBJ2-7, the V gene TRBV2; D is tentatively TRBD1 or TRBD2 (5 bases each). The germline V gene has CDR1 SNHLY and CDR2 FYNNEI. The CDR3 runs 13 residues. The V end was cut by 10 bases, the J end by 2 bases, with 15 bases between. As DNA, the CDR3 is TGTGCCACCGTAGGGGCACTAGCCTACGAGCAGTACTTC. Protein sequence: CATVGALAYEQYF.

This clone occurred a few times. The chain joins TRBV9 to TRBJ1-4; TRBD1 matches 9 bases. Germline V gene sequence: CDR1 SGDLS, CDR2 YYNGEE. The trim removed 1 base at V and 0 bases at J, leaving 7 bases unmatched. The CDR3 runs 18 residues. In nucleotides, the CDR3 is TGTGCCAGCAGCGTATCAACAGGGGGCCACCCAACTAATGAAAAACTGTTTTTT. Translating it yields CASSVSTGGHPTNEKLFF.